A single sample is the source of the 27 T cell receptor beta chains below, sequenced in a study of metastatic and nonmetastatic thyroid tumors. All patients reached thyroid surgery having received no treatment beforehand. Using MiXCR, TCRdb reanalyzed the PCR reads. The data contain around 70,000 clones, more than 15% of them singletons. The source material was blood. The receptors come from a female donor with papillary thyroid cancer or a benign thyroid nodule (not recorded which). Some clones in this sample may be carry-over from other donors' samples.

In its sample, this clone was seen many times. The gene calls are TRBV18 and TRBJ2-1; no firm D call. Per germline, CDR1 KGHSH and CDR2 LQKENI. V shed 2 bases and J shed 2 bases, with 7 bases lying between them. The CDR3 consists of 14 residues. CDR3 loop: CASSPGVAYNEQFF. The CDR3 DNA follows: TGTGCCAGCTCACCAGGGGTAGCCTACAATGAGCAGTTCTTC.

This clone was counted at least ten times. The V gene is TRBV10-1, the J gene TRBJ1-1; TRBD1 is a possible D gene (5 bases). The CDR3 covers 14 residues. V lost 9 bases and J 4 bases, leaving 18 bases between the germline ends. From germline, CDR1 is WNHNN and CDR2 SYGVQD (reference sequence). The CDR3 DNA is TGCGCCAGAGGGAGAAGGGGCGGAGGCACTGAAGCTTTCTTT. This encodes CARGRRGGGTEAFF.

This clone was seen at least ten times. The genes are TRBV29-1 and TRBJ1-2, with D perhaps TRBD1 (6 bases). Per germline, CDR1 SQVTM and CDR2 ANQGSEA. V was pared by 4 bases and J by 0 bases, with 15 bases between. The CDR3 contains 15 residues. Here the CDR3 DNA reads TGCAGCGTTGGCCCCAGACAGGCTTCTAACTATGGCTACACCTTC. Translating it yields CSVGPRQASNYGYTF.

The rearrangement uses TRBV7-8 and TRBJ2-3; 15 bases line up with TRBD2. CDR3 length: 16 amino acids. The germline CDR1 and CDR2 sequences are SGHVS and FQNEAQ. Trimming cost V 5 bases and J 5 bases; bases outside gene matches: 5. CDR3 in DNA: TGTGCCAGCAGCCCGAGGGGACTAGCGGGAGGAGATACGCAGTATTTT. This translates into CASSPRGLAGGDTQYF.

This clone showed up just a few times. A much larger clone is a single base away; this may be a read error. This chain uses TRBV9 with TRBJ2-1, with D maybe TRBD2 (5 bases). The V gene lost 0 bases and the J gene lost 7 bases, with 17 bases spanning the gap. This CDR3 region has 16 residues. Germline V gene sequence: CDR1 SGDLS, CDR2 YYNGEE. This CDR3 reads CASSVGGSPPENEQFF. CDR3 DNA: TGTGCCAGCAGCGTAGGAGGGAGCCCCCCTGAGAATGAGCAGTTCTTC.

Of note for this clone: Since no conserved phenylalanine or tryptophan closes the CDR3, a read error is the likely cause. The chain carries TRBV10-3 and TRBJ1-4; 9 nucleotides agree with TRBD1. V lost 2 bases, J lost 5 bases, and 3 bases stayed unmatched. This CDR3 is 15 amino acids long. Germline values: CDR1 ENHRY, CDR2 SYGVKD. The CDR3 region has the DNA TGTGCCATCAGTGAGCCGGGGACAGGGAATGAAAAACTGTTTTTG. This translates into CAISEPGTGNEKLFL.

This clone was recorded many times. The CDR3 spells CASSSRDKNTGELFF. Here the CDR3 DNA reads TGTGCCAGCAGCTCACGGGACAAAAACACCGGGGAGCTGTTTTTT. The rearrangement joins TRBV11-3 to TRBJ2-2; D is possibly TRBD1 (6 bases). Germline CDR1 reads SGHNT; CDR2 reads YENEEA. Trimming removed 4 bases at V and 2 bases at J, with 11 bases between. CDR3 length: 15 amino acids.

There are a few counts of this clone. Since a much larger clone is just one base distant, this may be a read error. The chain uses TRBV10-3 and TRBJ2-3; D is possibly TRBD1 or TRBD2 (5 bases each). Germline V lookup: CDR1 ENHRY, CDR2 SYGVKD. This CDR3 has 15 residues. Trimming shortened V by 3 bases and J by 2 bases, and 12 bases separated the two germline ends. The CDR3 nucleotides are TGTGCCATCAGTGATCCGGGACGGATCACAGATACGCAGTATTTT. It codes for CAISDPGRITDTQYF.

V gene TRBV3-1 combines with J gene TRBJ1-1; 7 positions match TRBD1. Germline CDR1 is LGHDT and CDR2 is YNNKEL (reference sequence). CDR3 length: 13 residues. The V and J ends lost 6 bases and 7 bases, in that order; junction bases with no gene match: 8. The CDR3 here is CASRLQGRDEAFF. The CDR3 coding sequence is TGTGCCAGCAGACTACAGGGGCGGGATGAAGCTTTCTTT.

The V call is TRBV9, the J call TRBJ1-1, with D perhaps matching TRBD1 (6 bases). Germline V lookup: CDR1 SGDLS, CDR2 YYNGEE. Trimming stripped 0 bases from V and 3 bases from J, with 12 bases between. The CDR3 totals 15 residues. CDR3 bases: TGTGCCAGCAGCGTAGGACCGGGGGCTGACACTGAAGCTTTCTTT. The encoded protein is CASSVGPGADTEAFF.

This clone was seen at least ten times. In nucleotides, the CDR3 is TGTGCCAGTAGTATCTCATTTGAAGGGGGCAATGAGCAGTTCTTC. Protein product: CASSISFEGGNEQFF. This chain connects TRBV19 to TRBJ2-1; tentatively, D is TRBD1 (6 bases). This CDR3 contains 15 residues. Germline assignment: CDR1 LNHDA and CDR2 SQIVND (reference sequence). V dropped 3 bases and J dropped 6 bases, with 15 bases sitting between them. Filled out from reference TRBV19 and TRBJ2-1, the complete variable domain reads DGGITQSPKYLFRKEGQNVTLSCEQNLNHDAMYWYRQDPGQGLRLIYYSQIVNDFQKGDIAEGYSVSREKKESFPLTVTSAQKNPTAFYLCASSISFEGGNEQFFGPGTRLTVL.

The rearrangement joins TRBV30 to TRBJ1-1; D is possibly TRBD1 (5 bases). V lost 4 bases and J 5 bases, leaving 17 bases between the germline ends. Per the germline V gene, CDR1 is GTSNPN and CDR2 is SVGIG (reference sequence). The CDR3 runs to 14 residues. The chain's CDR3 is CAWTASTGGTEAFF. CDR3 in DNA: TGTGCCTGGACTGCTTCTACAGGAGGGACTGAAGCTTTCTTT.

In this sample, this clone turned up a few times. This sequence joins TRBV20-1 and TRBJ2-7; TRBD2 aligns across 12 bases. Germline CDR1 is DFQATT and CDR2 is SNEGSKA (reference sequence). The CDR3 is made up of 13 amino acids. V gave up 5 bases and J gave up 3 bases; unmatched junction bases: 2. CDR3 DNA: TGCAGTGCTCAGGGACTAGCGGGCTACGAGCAGTACTTC. Protein: CSAQGLAGYEQYF.

The sample holds many counts of this clone. The CDR3 spells CASIRTDTDTQYF. CDR3 DNA sequence: TGTGCCAGCATAAGAACAGACACAGATACGCAGTATTTT. This chain links TRBV28 with TRBJ2-3; D not certain. Germline loops: CDR1 MDHEN, CDR2 SYDVKM. V gave up 7 bases and J gave up 2 bases, with 10 bases separating them. This CDR3 comprises 13 residues.

This clone was recorded many times. The CDR3 DNA follows: TGCGCCAGCAGCGGCTACCGGAGAGCTAAAGATAATTCACCCCTCCACTTT. This codes for CASSGYRRAKDNSPLHF. This sequence joins TRBV4-1 and TRBJ1-6; no reliable D call. V was shortened by 5 bases and J by 5 bases, with 19 bases between the two germline ends. Germline lookup yields CDR1 MGHRA and CDR2 YSYEKL. CDR3 size: 17 residues.

This clone was observed at least ten times. The genes are TRBV11-1 and TRBJ2-7; TRBD1 matches at 8 bases. The CDR3 totals 16 residues. Germline V gene sequence: CDR1 SGHAT, CDR2 FQDESV (reference sequence). Trimming at V came to 5 bases and at J to 4 bases, leaving 13 bases not matched to a gene. The CDR3 region has the DNA TGTGCCAGCAGCCCCCGGACAGGGCTTAATGAGTACGAGCAGTACTTC. It translates to CASSPRTGLNEYEQYF.

This clone was seen repeatedly, ten times or more. The rearrangement joins TRBV6-1 to TRBJ2-1, with a weak D call TRBD2 (6 bases). This CDR3 contains 15 residues. The germline V and J ends were trimmed by 3 bases and 2 bases, with 11 bases remaining between them. The V gene's germline CDR1 is MNHNS and CDR2 SASEGT. The CDR3 is CASSEIAAPYNEQFF. CDR3 DNA: TGTGCCAGCAGTGAGATAGCGGCCCCCTACAATGAGCAGTTCTTC.

This clone has ten or more counts. The chain is built from TRBV18 and TRBJ2-5; the D is unclear. Germline CDR1 reads KGHSH; CDR2 reads LQKENI. This CDR3 is 12 amino acids long. Deletions cut 5 bases from V and 0 bases from J, with 4 bases between. CDR3 DNA sequence: TGTGCCAGCTCAGAGTACCAAGAGACCCAGTACTTC. It codes for CASSEYQETQYF.

V is TRBV9 and J is TRBJ2-1; D is possibly TRBD2 (5 bases). The V end lost 0 bases, the J end lost 3 bases, and 10 bases lay between the germline ends. CDR3 size: 15 residues. Germline V gene sequence: CDR1 SGDLS, CDR2 YYNGEE. The CDR3 DNA follows: TGTGCCAGCAGCGTAGACGAGGGCGGCTACAATGAGCAGTTCTTC. This gives the protein CASSVDEGGYNEQFF.

This clone was recorded many times. This sequence joins TRBV6-1 and TRBJ1-6, with TRBD1 as a possible D gene (6 bases). The CDR3 totals 14 residues. The germline V gene encodes CDR1 MNHNS and CDR2 SASEGT. V dropped 6 bases and J dropped 8 bases, with 14 bases sitting between them. CDR3 sequence: CASSQTGFDSPLHF. The CDR3, as DNA: TGTGCCAGCAGCCAAACAGGGTTCGATTCACCCCTCCACTTT.

This clone occurred many times. The rearrangement joins TRBV19 to TRBJ2-7; 11 bases are a match to TRBD1. V lost 3 bases, J lost 7 bases, and 8 bases stayed unmatched. Germline CDR1 LNHDA, CDR2 SQIVND (reference sequence). This CDR3 has 15 amino acids. The CDR3 sequence is CASSISRTGGWEQYF. As DNA, the CDR3 is TGTGCCAGTAGTATCTCCCGGACAGGGGGCTGGGAGCAGTACTTC.

This clone was recorded at least ten times. The CDR3 DNA is TGTGCCAGCAGCTTAGATTGGGCCGGGGAGCTGTTTTTT. Protein sequence: CASSLDWAGELFF. The chain links TRBV11-2 to TRBJ2-2; D is unclear. The V end lost 0 bases, the J end lost 6 bases, and 5 bases lay between the germline ends. The CDR3 spans 13 residues. Per the germline V gene, CDR1 is SGHAT and CDR2 is FQNNGV.

This clone was recorded at least ten times. The V call is TRBV20-1, the J call TRBJ2-5; possible D gene TRBD2, 5 bases. V was cut by 4 bases and J by 0 bases, with 6 bases left in between. The CDR3 covers 12 residues. Germline values: CDR1 DFQATT, CDR2 SNEGSKA (reference sequence). This CDR3 is CSATGNQETQYF. For the CDR3, the DNA is TGCAGTGCTACGGGAAACCAAGAGACCCAGTACTTC.

This clone was recorded many times. This chain uses TRBV6-1 with TRBJ1-5; TRBD1 matches at 10 bases. CDR1 is MNHNS and CDR2 is SASEGT in the germline V gene. J lost 7 bases, V lost 6 bases, and 6 bases had no gene match. The CDR3 is 14 amino acids. In nucleotides, the CDR3 is TGTGCCAGCAGGGGACAGGGGACTGGGCAGCCCCAGCATTTT. This translates into CASRGQGTGQPQHF.

The rearrangement links TRBV30 to TRBJ2-7, with D uncertain. Trimming removed 3 bases at V and 2 bases at J, with 8 bases between. Per germline, CDR1 GTSNPN and CDR2 SVGIG (reference sequence). The CDR3 totals 12 residues. CDR3 residues: CAWREVTYEQYF. The CDR3 DNA sequence: TGTGCCTGGAGAGAAGTCACCTACGAGCAGTACTTC.

This clone was counted many times. The rearrangement links TRBV6-1 to TRBJ2-7; the match to TRBD1 covers 10 bases. The CDR3 has 13 residues. Trimming cost V 8 bases and J 3 bases; bases outside gene matches: 4. The V gene's germline CDR1 is MNHNS and CDR2 SASEGT. The CDR3 sequence: CASRGTGDYEQYF. In DNA, the CDR3 is TGTGCCAGCCGCGGGACAGGGGACTACGAGCAGTACTTC.

This clone was recorded a few times. A much larger clone differs by one base, so this may be a read error. The genes are TRBV24-1 and TRBJ2-5; D gene uncertain. V dropped 6 bases and J dropped 2 bases, with 18 bases sitting between them. The length of the CDR3 is 16 residues. CDR1 is KGHDR and CDR2 is SFDVKD in the germline V gene. The DNA of the CDR3 is TGTGCCACCAGTAAAGCGTGGGTCGCGGTACAAGAGACCCAGTACTTC. This encodes CATSKAWVAVQETQYF.